This T cell receptor (beta chain) was observed in a study of T-cell memory formation after mild COVID-19. TCRdb re-called the 5' RACE reads with MiXCR, one entry per CDR3 protein. The table records 350,000 to 450,000 distinct CDR3 sequences, around 27% of them present only once. Looked up from germline, CDR1 is SEHNR and CDR2 is FQNEAQ (reference sequence). This CDR3 has 14 residues. The ends lost 4 bases at V and 2 bases at J; junction bases unmatched: 5. This sequence originates from an adult woman who had mild COVID-19 (a few samples of this study predate the infection). Cell type and time point are not known. The chain carries TRBV7-9 and TRBJ2-7; 7 nucleotides align to TRBD1. Sequencing was done on a sample of PBMCs or a T cell subset sorted from them (not recorded which). The CDR3, as DNA: TGTGCCAGCAGCTCGGGACAGTCTCCCTACGAGCAGTACTTC. Amino acid sequence: CASSSGQSPYEQYF.